This TCR beta chain comes out of a study of shared clonotypes between healthy human individuals. Study-wide context: There were three CD4 naive, three CD4 memory, two CD8 naive and one CD8 memory plates per donor.

A note on this clone: No antigen is known for it.

Overall study findings and caveats: Naive subsets generally exceeded memory subsets in estimated richness.

The data were produced by immunoSEQ multiplex PCR, yet TCRdb's version contains in-frame clones alone and is incomplete. The sample contains 1.5 million to 2.5 million clones, over 85% of which appear only once. The CDR3 is made up of 14 amino acids. Per germline, CDR1 LNHNV and CDR2 YYDKDF (reference sequence). The V and J ends lost 5 bases and 1 base, in that order; junction bases with no gene match: 5. Naive CD8 populations comprised CD45RO-negative cells positively selected for CCR7, excluding terminally differentiated effector memory CD45RA+ cells. This TCR derives from a man younger than 35 in good health. The sequencing sample was made of naive CD8+ T cells sorted from blood. This rearrangement joins TRBV15 to TRBJ2-7; TRBD2 matches 7 bases. The CDR3 loop reads CATSRTSESYEQYF. CDR3 nucleotide sequence: TGTGCCACCAGCCGAACTAGCGAGTCCTACGAGCAGTACTTC.